This entry features one TCR beta chain sequence. This sample stems from a study of blood T cell repertoires in COVID-19. Across the study: Both acute and convalescent COVID-19 samples were obtained from the United States, Italy and Spain. In each case, the material was cDNA or gDNA derived from T cells, B-cell-depleted T cells, or PBMCs.

In the original workflow: Reference gene primer amplification yielded estimated nucleated cell counts. TCRdb keeps only in-frame clones here, not all; method: immunoSEQ multiplex PCR. Clone size and V and J calls were adopted from that table, with D and trimming inferred from the DNA. The repertoire holds over 140,000 clones, with roughly 80% as singletons. This CDR3 is 13 amino acids long. Germline V gene data show CDR1 as MNHEY and CDR2 as SMNVEV (reference sequence). V lost 6 bases and J lost 3; bases outside the gene matches: 1. The sequencing input was peripheral blood. The rearrangement links TRBV27 to TRBJ2-7, with 11 bases matching TRBD2. This receptor was obtained from a woman aged 60-75 years with acute or convalescent COVID-19. The CDR3 loop is CASSLAGGYEQYF. For the CDR3, the DNA is TGTGCCAGCAGCCTAGCGGGAGGCTACGAGCAGTACTTC.